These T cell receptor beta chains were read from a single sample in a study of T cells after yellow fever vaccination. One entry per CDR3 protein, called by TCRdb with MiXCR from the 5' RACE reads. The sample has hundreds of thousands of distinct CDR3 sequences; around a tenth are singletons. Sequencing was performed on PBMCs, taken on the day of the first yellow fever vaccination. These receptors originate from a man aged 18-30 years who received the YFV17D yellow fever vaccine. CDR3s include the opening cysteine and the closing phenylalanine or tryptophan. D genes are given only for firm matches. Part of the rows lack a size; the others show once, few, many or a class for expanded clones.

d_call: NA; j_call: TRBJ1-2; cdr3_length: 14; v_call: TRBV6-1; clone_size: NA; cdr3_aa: CASSPSRDFSGYTF; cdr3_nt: TGTGCCAGCAGTCCGTCCCGGGACTTTTCCGGCTACACCTTC
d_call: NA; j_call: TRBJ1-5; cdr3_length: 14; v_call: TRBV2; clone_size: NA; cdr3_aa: CASRGGHSNQPQHF; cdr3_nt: TGTGCCAGCAGGGGAGGGCATAGCAATCAGCCCCAGCATTTT
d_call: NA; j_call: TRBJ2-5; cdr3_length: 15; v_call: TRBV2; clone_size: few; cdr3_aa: CASSENGPGRETQYF; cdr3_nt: TGTGCCAGCAGTGAAAATGGGCCAGGGAGAGAGACCCAGTACTTC
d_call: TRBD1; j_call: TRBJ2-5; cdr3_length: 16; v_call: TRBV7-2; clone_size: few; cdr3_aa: CASSPRTGQGWETQYF; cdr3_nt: TGTGCCAGCAGCCCCCGTACGGGACAGGGGTGGGAGACCCAGTACTTC
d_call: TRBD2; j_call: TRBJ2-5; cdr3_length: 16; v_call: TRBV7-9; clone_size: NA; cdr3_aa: CASSPRGGGDPQGKYF; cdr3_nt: TGTGCCAGCAGCCCCCGCGGTGGGGGGGACCCACAAGGAAAGTACTTC
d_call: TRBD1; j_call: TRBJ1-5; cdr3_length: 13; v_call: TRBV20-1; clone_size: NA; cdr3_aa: CSARETGDQPQHF; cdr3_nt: TGCAGTGCTAGAGAGACAGGGGATCAGCCCCAGCATTTT
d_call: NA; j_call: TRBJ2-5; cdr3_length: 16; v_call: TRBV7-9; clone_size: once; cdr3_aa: CASSLITAQGLETQYF; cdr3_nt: TGTGCCAGCAGCTTAATAACGGCCCAGGGTTTAGAGACCCAGTACTTC
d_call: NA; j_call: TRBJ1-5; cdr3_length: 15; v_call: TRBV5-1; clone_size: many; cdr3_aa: CASSLSPGDYQPQHF; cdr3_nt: TGCGCCAGCAGCTTGTCTCCAGGGGACTATCAGCCCCAGCATTTT
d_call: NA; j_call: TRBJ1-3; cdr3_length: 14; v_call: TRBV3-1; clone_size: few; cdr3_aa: CASSQGTARNTIYF; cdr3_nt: TGTGCCAGCAGCCAAGGGACAGCGAGAAACACCATATATTTT
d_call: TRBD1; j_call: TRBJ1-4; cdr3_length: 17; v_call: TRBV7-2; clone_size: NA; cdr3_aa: CASSSGTGLLKGEKLFF; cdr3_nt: TGTGCCAGCAGCTCCGGGACAGGTCTTTTAAAAGGGGAAAAACTGTTTTTT
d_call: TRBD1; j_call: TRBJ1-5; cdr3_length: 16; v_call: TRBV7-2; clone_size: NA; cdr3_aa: CASSFSADRGLQPQHF; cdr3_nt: TGTGCCAGCAGCTTTTCCGCGGACAGGGGGCTTCAGCCCCAGCATTTT